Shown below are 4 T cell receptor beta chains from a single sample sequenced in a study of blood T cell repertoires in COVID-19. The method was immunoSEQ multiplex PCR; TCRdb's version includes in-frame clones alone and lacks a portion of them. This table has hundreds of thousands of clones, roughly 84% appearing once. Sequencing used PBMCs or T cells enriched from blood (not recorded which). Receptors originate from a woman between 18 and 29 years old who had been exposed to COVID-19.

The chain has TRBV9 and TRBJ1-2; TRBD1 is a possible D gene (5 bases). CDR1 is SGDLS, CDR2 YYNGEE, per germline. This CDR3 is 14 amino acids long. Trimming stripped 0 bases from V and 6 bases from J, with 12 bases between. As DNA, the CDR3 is TGTGCCAGCAGCGTAGCCCAGGGTATAGATGGCTACACCTTC. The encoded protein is CASSVAQGIDGYTF.

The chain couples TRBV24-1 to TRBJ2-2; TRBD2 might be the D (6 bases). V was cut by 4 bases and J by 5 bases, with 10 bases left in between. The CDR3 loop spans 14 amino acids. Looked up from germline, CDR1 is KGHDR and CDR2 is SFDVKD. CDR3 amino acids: CATSDPGGTGELFF. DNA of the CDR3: TGTGCCACCAGTGACCCCGGGGGTACCGGGGAGCTGTTTTTT.

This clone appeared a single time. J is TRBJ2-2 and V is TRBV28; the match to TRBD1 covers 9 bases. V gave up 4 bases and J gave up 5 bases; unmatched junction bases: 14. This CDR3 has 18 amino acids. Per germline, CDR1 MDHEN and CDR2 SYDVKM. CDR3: CASSSRDRVKAKTGELFF. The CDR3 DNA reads TGTGCCAGCAGTTCCCGGGACAGGGTGAAGGCAAAAACCGGGGAGCTGTTTTTT.

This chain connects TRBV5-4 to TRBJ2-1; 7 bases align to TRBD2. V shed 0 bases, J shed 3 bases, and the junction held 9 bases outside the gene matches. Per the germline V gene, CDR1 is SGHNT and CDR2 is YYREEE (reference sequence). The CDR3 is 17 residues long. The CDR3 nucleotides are TGTGCCAGCAGCTTGGGGTCGCTAGCGGAGCTCTACAATGAGCAGTTCTTC. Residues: CASSLGSLAELYNEQFF.